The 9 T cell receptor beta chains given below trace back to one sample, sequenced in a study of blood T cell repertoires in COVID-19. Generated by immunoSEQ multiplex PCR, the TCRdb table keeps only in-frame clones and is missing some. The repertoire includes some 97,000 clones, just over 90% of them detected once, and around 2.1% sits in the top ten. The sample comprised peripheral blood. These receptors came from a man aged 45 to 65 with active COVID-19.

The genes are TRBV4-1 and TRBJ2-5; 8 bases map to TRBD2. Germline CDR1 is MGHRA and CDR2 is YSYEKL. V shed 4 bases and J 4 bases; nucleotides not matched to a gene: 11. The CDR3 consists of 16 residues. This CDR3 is CASSLLRSGMGETQYF. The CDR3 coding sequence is TGCGCCAGCAGCCTTCTCCGTAGCGGGATGGGAGAGACCCAGTACTTC.

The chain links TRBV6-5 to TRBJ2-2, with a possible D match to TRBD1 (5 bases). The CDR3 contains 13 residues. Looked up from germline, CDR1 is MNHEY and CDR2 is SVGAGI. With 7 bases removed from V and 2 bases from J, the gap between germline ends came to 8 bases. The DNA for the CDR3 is TGTGCCAGCACGACAGCAAACACCGGGGAGCTGTTTTTT. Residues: CASTTANTGELFF.

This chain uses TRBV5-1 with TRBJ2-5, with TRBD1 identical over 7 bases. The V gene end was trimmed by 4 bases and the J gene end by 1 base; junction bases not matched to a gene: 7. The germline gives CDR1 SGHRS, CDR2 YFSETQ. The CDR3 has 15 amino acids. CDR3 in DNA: TGCGCCAGCAGCCCAAGCGACAGGGTCCAAGAGACCCAGTACTTC. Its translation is CASSPSDRVQETQYF.

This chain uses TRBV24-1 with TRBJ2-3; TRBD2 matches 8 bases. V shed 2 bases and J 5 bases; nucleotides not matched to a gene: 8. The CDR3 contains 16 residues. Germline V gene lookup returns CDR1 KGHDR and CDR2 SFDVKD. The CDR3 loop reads CATSDSVSGTLDTQYF. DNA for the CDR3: TGTGCCACCAGTGATTCGGTTAGCGGGACTTTAGATACGCAGTATTTT.

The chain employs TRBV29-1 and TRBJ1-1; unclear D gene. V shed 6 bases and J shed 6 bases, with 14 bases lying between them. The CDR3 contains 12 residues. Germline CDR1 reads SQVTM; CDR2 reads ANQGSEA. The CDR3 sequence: CSVDLGPAEAFF. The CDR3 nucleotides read TGCAGCGTCGATCTGGGCCCAGCTGAAGCTTTCTTT.

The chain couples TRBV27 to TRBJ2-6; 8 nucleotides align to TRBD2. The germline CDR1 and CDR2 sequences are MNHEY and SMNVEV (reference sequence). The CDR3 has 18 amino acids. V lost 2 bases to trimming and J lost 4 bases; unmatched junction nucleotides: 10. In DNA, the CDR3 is TGTGCCAGCAGTTTAAGTAGCGGGGTACCCTCGGGGGCCAACGTCCTGACTTTC. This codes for CASSLSSGVPSGANVLTF.

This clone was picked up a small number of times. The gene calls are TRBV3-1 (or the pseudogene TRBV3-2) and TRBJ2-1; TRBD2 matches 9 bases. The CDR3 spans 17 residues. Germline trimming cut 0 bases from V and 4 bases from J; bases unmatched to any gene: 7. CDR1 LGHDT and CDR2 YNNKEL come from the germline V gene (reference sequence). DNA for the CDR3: TGTGCCAGCAGCCAAGAGGGTGTTCTAGCGGGGTACAATGAGCAGTTCTTC. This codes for CASSQEGVLAGYNEQFF.

This CDR3 is CASSTLDRGLTEAFF. The DNA for the CDR3 is TGTGCCAGTAGTACCCTGGACAGGGGGCTCACTGAAGCTTTCTTT. V usage is TRBV19 and J usage is TRBJ1-1; TRBD1 agrees at 11 bases. Trimming removed 4 bases from V and 4 bases from J; junction bases left unmatched: 5. Germline lookup yields CDR1 LNHDA and CDR2 SQIVND (reference sequence). The CDR3 length is 15 residues.

The CDR3 loop is CASSRWDRGNEQYF. CDR3 nucleotides: TGTGCCAGCAGTCGCTGGGACAGGGGAAACGAGCAGTACTTC. The chain has TRBV6-2 or TRBV6-3 and TRBJ2-7; TRBD1 matches 10 bases. V gave up 5 bases and J gave up 5 bases; unmatched junction bases: 6. Germline V gene data show CDR1 as MNHEY and CDR2 as SVGEGT. CDR3 length: 14 residues.